What follows are 3 T cell receptor beta chains derived from one specimen sequenced in a study of T cell repertoires in cytomegalovirus infection. TCRdb fed the reads into MiXCR, producing one record per CDR3 protein. The sample carries more than 200,000 distinct CDR3 sequences, approximately 9% recorded once. Sequencing was done on a sample of PBMCs. These receptors came from a human donor in good health (CMV status not recorded). Some clones in this sample may be carry-over from other donors' samples.

This clonotype was seen repeatedly, ten times or more. This chain uses TRBV7-8 with TRBJ1-1; D is ambiguous. This CDR3 has 13 residues. In germline, CDR1 is SGHVS, CDR2 FQNEAQ. The V end was cut by 1 base, the J end by 6 bases, with 9 bases between. The chain's CDR3 is CASSLVGIAEAFF. The CDR3 bases are TGTGCCAGCAGCTTAGTTGGGATCGCTGAAGCTTTCTTT.

This clonotype was found many times. V and J are TRBV29-1 and TRBJ1-1, with 7 bases that match TRBD1. This CDR3 spans 13 amino acids. Germline V gene lookup returns CDR1 SQVTM and CDR2 ANQGSEA. V lost 6 bases to trimming and J lost 1 base; unmatched junction nucleotides: 5. CDR3 in amino acids: CSVTTGPNTEAFF. The CDR3 nucleotides read TGCAGCGTCACGACAGGGCCGAACACTGAAGCTTTCTTT.

A few counts support this clonotype. The chain recombines TRBV28 with TRBJ2-1; 8 bases fit TRBD1. In germline, CDR1 is MDHEN, CDR2 SYDVKM. The CDR3 totals 15 residues. The V gene end was trimmed by 5 bases and the J gene end by 8 bases; junction bases not matched to a gene: 11. The CDR3 sequence: CASSPGQGRGYEQFF. The CDR3 coding sequence is TGTGCCAGCAGTCCCGGACAGGGAAGAGGCTATGAGCAGTTCTTC.